These T cell receptor beta chains were read from a single sample in a study of regulatory T cells in long-lasting Graves disease. One entry per CDR3 protein, called by TCRdb with MiXCR from the multiplex PCR reads. The repertoire has a few hundred thousand distinct CDR3 sequences, 16% of them found once; the top ten carry around 27%. The sample was also reused in another study, on T cells in Graves' hyperthyroidism and ophthalmopathy.

This specimen consisted of peripheral blood mononuclear cells (PBMCs), obtained at new diagnosis, from a patient treated with antithyroid drugs. The receptors here all came from a man aged 35 to 55 with Graves disease. The CDR3 runs from the conserved cysteine through the conserved F or W. Fields, in order: CDR3 protein, CDR3 DNA, D gene, clone size, V gene, J gene, CDR3 length. A D gene is named only where the DNA matches it firmly. The size field is filled for only some rows; it gives once, few, many or a size class.

CSARDALKRGYTF	TGCAGTGCTAGAGATGCCCTTAAGCGTGGCTACACCTTC	NA	many	TRBV20-1	TRBJ1-2	13
CASVPTSGGNDEQFF	TGTGCCAGCGTACCGACTAGCGGGGGCAATGATGAGCAGTTCTTC	TRBD2	few	TRBV9	TRBJ2-1	15
CASSWDREETQYF	TGTGCCAGCAGCTGGGACAGGGAAGAGACCCAGTACTTC	TRBD1	many	TRBV7-8	TRBJ2-5	13
CAWSVPGMDTEAFF	TGTGCCTGGAGTGTCCCAGGTATGGACACTGAAGCTTTCTTT	NA	NA	TRBV30	TRBJ1-1	14
CASSQTSGGNLAKNIQYF	TGTGCCAGCAGCCAGACTAGCGGGGGGAACCTAGCCAAAAACATTCAGTACTTC	TRBD2	few	TRBV3-1	TRBJ2-4	18
CASSPGAGRGGTDTQYF	TGTGCCAGCAGCCCAGGTGCAGGCAGGGGAGGTACAGATACGCAGTATTTT	NA	many	TRBV7-2	TRBJ2-3	17
CASSLPGLPSGEQYF	TGTGCCAGCAGTTTACCAGGGCTGCCGTCGGGGGAGCAGTACTTC	NA	NA	TRBV28	TRBJ2-7	15
CASSLYLGVYNEQFF	TGTGCCAGCAGTTTATATCTGGGGGTTTACAATGAGCAGTTCTTC	NA	many	TRBV27	TRBJ2-1	15
CASGANRFSTF	TGTGCTAGTGGTGCAAACAGATTTTCCACCTTC	NA	NA	TRBV12-5	TRBJ1-2	11
CSATEMGRGPGYEQYF	TGCAGTGCTACGGAAATGGGCAGGGGGCCGGGCTACGAGCAGTACTTC	TRBD1	few	TRBV20-1	TRBJ2-7	16
CASSVRRGTEAFF	TGTGCCAGCAGTGTGCGCAGGGGTACTGAAGCTTTCTTT	NA	many	TRBV2	TRBJ1-1	13
CSARDPLAVEAQYF	TGCAGTGCTAGAGATCCTCTAGCGGTGGAGGCCCAGTACTTC	TRBD2	many	TRBV20-1	TRBJ2-5	14
CASSVEGIGEQFF	TGTGCCAGCAGTGTAGAGGGGATTGGTGAGCAGTTCTTC	NA	many	TRBV2	TRBJ2-1	13
CASSQGQGASEQYF	TGTGCCAGCAGCCAGGGACAGGGGGCGAGCGAGCAGTACTTC	TRBD1	many	TRBV2	TRBJ2-7	14
CASSPGQDQETQYF	TGCGCCAGCAGCCCCGGACAGGACCAAGAGACCCAGTACTTC	TRBD1	few	TRBV5-1	TRBJ2-5	14
CAWRVKGANTEAFF	TGTGCCTGGCGCGTAAAGGGGGCGAACACTGAAGCTTTCTTT	TRBD1	many	TRBV30	TRBJ1-1	14
CASSPEPGQIYGYTF	TGCGCCAGCAGCCCGGAACCGGGACAGATCTATGGCTACACCTTC	TRBD1	few	TRBV5-1	TRBJ1-2	15
CASSVRPGELFF	TGTGCCAGCAGTGTAAGGCCCGGGGAGCTGTTTTTT	NA	many	TRBV2	TRBJ2-2	12
CASSFLRGGSNEQFF	TGTGCCAGCAGCTTTTTACGGGGGGGCTCCAATGAGCAGTTCTTC	TRBD2	many	TRBV7-2	TRBJ2-1	15
CASSSRVLEAFF	TGTGCCAGCAGCTCCAGGGTTTTAGAAGCTTTCTTT	NA	NA	TRBV12-3/TRBV12-4	TRBJ1-1	12
CANSGTGKGGQYF	TGTGCCAACTCCGGGACCGGGAAAGGCGGGCAGTACTTC	NA	NA	TRBV10-3	TRBJ2-7	13
CASRATGWAEAFF	TGTGCCAGCAGAGCGACAGGGTGGGCTGAAGCTTTCTTT	TRBD1	many	TRBV2	TRBJ1-1	13
CASSLWTSGGAGDTQYF	TGTGCCAGCAGCCTCTGGACTAGCGGGGGGGCGGGAGATACGCAGTATTTT	TRBD2	NA	TRBV3-1	TRBJ2-3	17
CASSQGLAGLDTQYF	TGCGCCAGCAGCCAAGGGCTAGCGGGGTTGGATACGCAGTATTTT	TRBD2	few	TRBV4-3	TRBJ2-3	15
CASSQDRAGQETQYF	TGCGCCAGCAGCCAAGATCGCGCAGGCCAAGAGACCCAGTACTTC	NA	few	TRBV4-3	TRBJ2-5	15
CATSDLRTQNTGELFF	TGTGCCACCAGTGATTTGAGGACACAGAACACCGGGGAGCTGTTTTTT	NA	NA	TRBV24-1	TRBJ2-2	16
CASSRVRGETQYF	TGTGCCAGCAGTCGGGTGAGGGGAGAGACCCAGTACTTC	NA	many	TRBV6-1	TRBJ2-5	13
CASSPGYRDRSHEQFF	TGCGCCAGCAGCCCCGGCTATCGGGACAGGAGCCATGAGCAGTTCTTC	TRBD1	few	TRBV4-3	TRBJ2-1	16
CASSLDAGVGNQPQHF	TGTGCCAGCAGCTTAGATGCAGGAGTAGGCAATCAGCCCCAGCATTTT	NA	NA	TRBV7-2	TRBJ1-5	16
CASSGQSSGELFF	TGTGCCAGCAGTGGTCAGAGCAGCGGGGAGCTGTTTTTT	NA	NA	TRBV6-2/TRBV6-3	TRBJ2-2	13
CASSLVGFQPQHF	TGTGCCAGCAGCTTAGTGGGGTTTCAGCCCCAGCATTTT	NA	many	TRBV7-2	TRBJ1-5	13
CASSGGYGGSGGYEQYF	TGTGCCAGCTCGGGCGGCTATGGGGGCTCTGGAGGCTACGAGCAGTACTTC	NA	many	TRBV18	TRBJ2-7	17
CASSLSFDPTSYEQYF	TGTGCCAGCAGCCTGTCTTTTGATCCGACCTCCTACGAGCAGTACTTC	NA	few	TRBV7-8	TRBJ2-7	16
CASSGRAIVLYEQYF	TGTGCCAGCTCCGGGAGGGCAATAGTTCTCTACGAGCAGTACTTC	TRBD2	NA	TRBV12-3/TRBV12-4	TRBJ2-7	15
CSAIDRASTDTQYF	TGCAGTGCTATAGACAGGGCGAGCACAGATACGCAGTATTTT	TRBD1	few	TRBV20-1	TRBJ2-3	14
CASSLPGATETQYF	TGTGCCAGCAGCCTCCCGGGGGCGACGGAGACCCAGTACTTC	NA	many	TRBV9	TRBJ2-5	14
CSARDPETSNEKLFF	TGCAGTGCTAGAGATCCGGAAACTTCTAATGAAAAACTGTTTTTT	NA	few	TRBV20-1	TRBJ1-4	15
CATSRTGSYEQYF	TGTGCCACCAGCAGGACAGGCTCCTACGAGCAGTACTTC	NA	NA	TRBV15	TRBJ2-7	13
CASSTGGQDYNEQFF	TGTGCCAGCAGCACGGGGGGCCAAGACTACAATGAGCAGTTCTTC	NA	few	TRBV5-4	TRBJ2-1	15
CASSLYGVWGAAGANVLTF	TGTGCCAGCAGTTTATACGGGGTGTGGGGAGCGGCTGGGGCCAACGTCCTGACTTTC	NA	many	TRBV28	TRBJ2-6	19
CASSLAYSRGGVNTEAFF	TGTGCCAGCAGCTTAGCGTATAGTAGGGGGGGAGTGAACACTGAAGCTTTCTTT	NA	few	TRBV7-9	TRBJ1-1	18
CASRAKVGGWTYEQYF	TGTGCCAGCAGGGCAAAGGTTGGGGGCTGGACCTACGAGCAGTACTTC	NA	many	TRBV27	TRBJ2-7	16
CSARRPSLFYNSPLHF	TGCAGTGCTAGAAGGCCTAGCCTATTCTATAATTCACCCCTCCACTTT	NA	many	TRBV20-1	TRBJ1-6	16
CASSQDRRLAGADEQFF	TGTGCCAGCAGCCAAGATAGAAGGCTAGCGGGGGCGGATGAGCAGTTCTTC	TRBD2	NA	TRBV14	TRBJ2-1	17
CSATRGPGTNEKLFF	TGCAGTGCTACCAGGGGCCCCGGGACTAATGAAAAACTGTTTTTT	NA	many	TRBV20-1	TRBJ1-4	15
CASSVGGGERGTEAFF	TGTGCCAGCAGTGTGGGGGGAGGGGAGAGGGGCACTGAAGCTTTCTTT	NA	many	TRBV2	TRBJ1-1	16
CASSQLDREGEGYSNQPQHF	TGTGCCAGCAGCCAACTCGACAGGGAGGGTGAGGGTTATAGCAATCAGCCCCAGCATTTT	NA	few	TRBV3-2	TRBJ1-5	20
CASSLREISGANVLTF	TGCGCCAGCAGCTTGAGGGAGATCTCTGGGGCCAACGTCCTGACTTTC	NA	few	TRBV5-1	TRBJ2-6	16
CASSPQAGKGEQYF	TGTGCCAGCTCACCACAGGCAGGGAAGGGCGAGCAGTACTTC	NA	many	TRBV18	TRBJ2-7	14